This is a list of T cell receptor beta chains from one sample in a study of regulatory T cells in long-lasting Graves disease. MiXCR, run by TCRdb on the multiplex PCR reads, gives a single entry per CDR3 protein. This table holds about 440,000 distinct CDR3 sequences, just under 15% found once. The data were also submitted as part of a second study, on T cells in Graves' hyperthyroidism and ophthalmopathy.

The sequencing here drew on peripheral blood mononuclear cells (PBMCs), taken at new diagnosis, from a patient treated with antithyroid drugs. All receptors come from a young woman with Graves disease. Both conserved end residues are part of each CDR3. The D gene is left open where the match is weak. Not all rows give a size; the values are once, few, many and, for expanded clones, a class.

J gene: TRBJ1-3
V gene: TRBV28
D gene: -
clone size: few
CDR3 protein: CASSPPASGNTIYF
CDR3 DNA: TGTGCCAGCAGTCCCCCCGCCTCAGGAAACACCATATATTTT

J gene: TRBJ2-1
V gene: TRBV12-3/TRBV12-4
D gene: -
clone size: few
CDR3 protein: CASSFGADNEQFF
CDR3 DNA: TGTGCCAGCAGTTTCGGCGCAGACAATGAGCAGTTCTTC

J gene: TRBJ2-1
V gene: TRBV5-1
D gene: TRBD2
clone size: many
CDR3 protein: CASSLVLAGGGNEQFF
CDR3 DNA: TGCGCCAGCAGCTTGGTACTAGCGGGAGGAGGAAATGAGCAGTTCTTC

J gene: TRBJ2-3
V gene: TRBV9
D gene: TRBD1
clone size: -
CDR3 protein: CASSVGPGQTTDTQYF
CDR3 DNA: TGTGCCAGCAGCGTAGGCCCGGGACAGACCACAGATACGCAGTATTTT

J gene: TRBJ2-5
V gene: TRBV4-1
D gene: TRBD1
clone size: few
CDR3 protein: CASSPLGQGTQETQYF
CDR3 DNA: TGCGCCAGCAGCCCCCTGGGACAGGGGACCCAAGAGACCCAGTACTTC

J gene: TRBJ1-5
V gene: TRBV6-1
D gene: -
clone size: -
CDR3 protein: CASSPRVGQPQHF
CDR3 DNA: TGTGCCAGCAGCCCCCGCGTAGGTCAGCCCCAGCATTTT

J gene: TRBJ2-7
V gene: TRBV7-9
D gene: TRBD2
clone size: many
CDR3 protein: CASSPERGALTEQYF
CDR3 DNA: TGTGCCAGCAGCCCAGAGCGGGGGGCGCTTACCGAGCAGTACTTC

J gene: TRBJ1-1
V gene: TRBV24-1
D gene: -
clone size: many
CDR3 protein: CATWAERGLNTEAFF
CDR3 DNA: TGTGCCACCTGGGCAGAAAGGGGATTGAACACTGAAGCTTTCTTT

J gene: TRBJ2-7
V gene: TRBV7-9
D gene: -
clone size: many
CDR3 protein: CASSRGDLPSYEQYF
CDR3 DNA: TGTGCCAGCTCTAGAGGGGACCTTCCCTCCTACGAGCAGTACTTC

J gene: TRBJ1-1
V gene: TRBV5-1
D gene: TRBD1
clone size: -
CDR3 protein: CTSSSGQTMNTEAFF
CDR3 DNA: TGCACCAGCAGCTCGGGACAGACCATGAACACTGAAGCTTTCTTT

J gene: TRBJ2-3
V gene: TRBV10-3
D gene: -
clone size: many
CDR3 protein: CASRANTDTQYF
CDR3 DNA: TGTGCATCACGGGCGAACACAGATACGCAGTATTTT

J gene: TRBJ2-7
V gene: TRBV6-1
D gene: -
clone size: many
CDR3 protein: CASSQGRLSSYEQYF
CDR3 DNA: TGTGCCAGCAGCCAAGGGAGGCTCAGCTCCTACGAGCAGTACTTC

J gene: TRBJ1-1
V gene: TRBV28
D gene: TRBD1
clone size: many
CDR3 protein: CASSWVNRGGTEAFF
CDR3 DNA: TGTGCCAGCAGTTGGGTTAACAGGGGAGGGACTGAAGCTTTCTTT

J gene: TRBJ2-3
V gene: TRBV20-1
D gene: TRBD2
clone size: few
CDR3 protein: CSARELAGGTRTRDTQYF
CDR3 DNA: TGCAGTGCCAGAGAGCTAGCGGGAGGCACACGAACGCGGGATACGCAGTATTTT

J gene: TRBJ2-7
V gene: TRBV18
D gene: -
clone size: many
CDR3 protein: CASSPPGPAAPYEQYF
CDR3 DNA: TGTGCCAGCTCACCTCCAGGACCGGCGGCGCCTTACGAGCAGTACTTC

J gene: TRBJ1-5
V gene: TRBV2
D gene: -
clone size: many
CDR3 protein: CASSVDSGPEQPQHF
CDR3 DNA: TGTGCCAGCAGTGTGGATTCAGGGCCCGAGCAGCCCCAGCATTTT

J gene: TRBJ1-2
V gene: TRBV10-3
D gene: TRBD1
clone size: many
CDR3 protein: CAISQTGTAALNYGYTF
CDR3 DNA: TGTGCCATCAGCCAGACCGGGACAGCCGCCCTAAACTATGGCTACACCTTC

J gene: TRBJ2-1
V gene: TRBV19
D gene: -
clone size: few
CDR3 protein: CASSIPDILGEQFF
CDR3 DNA: TGTGCCAGTAGTATTCCCGACATCTTAGGTGAGCAGTTCTTC

J gene: TRBJ2-1
V gene: TRBV3-1
D gene: TRBD2
clone size: many
CDR3 protein: CASSQGRGLAGEIYNEQFF
CDR3 DNA: TGTGCCAGCAGCCAAGGAAGGGGACTAGCGGGAGAAATCTACAATGAGCAGTTCTTC

J gene: TRBJ2-7
V gene: TRBV2
D gene: -
clone size: many
CDR3 protein: CASSESRQFSYEQYF
CDR3 DNA: TGTGCCAGCAGTGAATCTCGGCAATTCTCCTACGAGCAGTACTTC

J gene: TRBJ2-5
V gene: TRBV24-1
D gene: TRBD2
clone size: few
CDR3 protein: CATSDFSGRGDQYF
CDR3 DNA: TGTGCCACCAGTGATTTTAGCGGGAGGGGAGACCAGTACTTC

J gene: TRBJ2-7
V gene: TRBV18
D gene: -
clone size: -
CDR3 protein: CASLPSWGSEQYF
CDR3 DNA: TGTGCCAGCTTACCGAGCTGGGGTTCAGAGCAGTACTTC

J gene: TRBJ1-4
V gene: TRBV29-1
D gene: -
clone size: few
CDR3 protein: CSVRGTATNEKLFF
CDR3 DNA: TGCAGCGTTCGGGGGACCGCAACTAATGAAAAACTGTTTTTT

J gene: TRBJ2-1
V gene: TRBV2
D gene: -
clone size: many
CDR3 protein: CASSEDGSSYNEQFF
CDR3 DNA: TGTGCCAGCAGTGAGGACGGAAGCTCCTACAATGAGCAGTTCTTC

J gene: TRBJ2-1
V gene: TRBV11-3
D gene: -
clone size: many
CDR3 protein: CASSLDDRYYNEQFF
CDR3 DNA: TGTGCCAGCAGCTTAGATGACAGATACTACAATGAGCAGTTCTTC

J gene: TRBJ2-5
V gene: TRBV13
D gene: TRBD1
clone size: many
CDR3 protein: CASSRTGMGETQYF
CDR3 DNA: TGTGCCAGCAGCCGGACAGGGATGGGAGAGACCCAGTACTTC

J gene: TRBJ2-3
V gene: TRBV6-1
D gene: -
clone size: many
CDR3 protein: CASSPLSGVLTDTQYF
CDR3 DNA: TGTGCCAGCAGTCCCTTAAGCGGAGTACTCACAGATACGCAGTATTTT

J gene: TRBJ1-2
V gene: TRBV2
D gene: -
clone size: -
CDR3 protein: CASSRSKYGYTF
CDR3 DNA: TGTGCCAGCAGCAGGTCTAAGTATGGCTACACCTTC

J gene: TRBJ2-5
V gene: TRBV24-1
D gene: TRBD2
clone size: many
CDR3 protein: CATSVGAGGPISGETQYF
CDR3 DNA: TGTGCCACCAGTGTAGGAGCGGGAGGGCCTATATCCGGAGAGACCCAGTACTTC

J gene: TRBJ2-1
V gene: TRBV20-1
D gene: -
clone size: many
CDR3 protein: CSARGPLGASNEQFF
CDR3 DNA: TGCAGTGCTAGAGGCCCCTTAGGGGCGAGCAATGAGCAGTTCTTC

J gene: TRBJ1-1
V gene: TRBV7-3
D gene: -
clone size: many
CDR3 protein: CASSSYLGQLNTEAFF
CDR3 DNA: TGTGCCAGCAGCTCATACCTCGGACAGTTGAACACTGAAGCTTTCTTT

J gene: TRBJ1-1
V gene: TRBV7-9
D gene: TRBD1
clone size: -
CDR3 protein: CASSPSPGQPNTEAFF
CDR3 DNA: TGTGCCAGCAGCCCGTCTCCGGGACAGCCGAACACTGAAGCTTTCTTT

J gene: TRBJ2-7
V gene: TRBV11-2
D gene: TRBD1
clone size: many
CDR3 protein: CASSFLSTGTGGAEQYF
CDR3 DNA: TGTGCCAGCAGCTTCCTCTCCACAGGGACAGGGGGGGCCGAGCAGTACTTC

J gene: TRBJ2-7
V gene: TRBV6-1
D gene: TRBD2
clone size: many
CDR3 protein: CAIGTRSAEQYF
CDR3 DNA: TGTGCCATTGGGACTAGATCGGCCGAGCAGTACTTC

J gene: TRBJ1-2
V gene: TRBV6-1
D gene: -
clone size: -
CDR3 protein: CASSETWDSYGYTF
CDR3 DNA: TGTGCCAGCAGTGAAACCTGGGACTCCTATGGCTACACCTTC

J gene: TRBJ1-5
V gene: TRBV4-1
D gene: -
clone size: -
CDR3 protein: CASSQHTGQGFYQPQHF
CDR3 DNA: TGCGCCAGCAGCCAACATACGGGCCAGGGGTTTTATCAGCCCCAGCATTTT

J gene: TRBJ1-2
V gene: TRBV27
D gene: -
clone size: few
CDR3 protein: CASSLSSGYYGYTF
CDR3 DNA: TGTGCCAGCAGTTTATCGTCAGGATACTATGGCTACACCTTC

J gene: TRBJ2-1
V gene: TRBV7-3
D gene: TRBD2
clone size: many
CDR3 protein: CASSLLSSGVLSYNEQFF
CDR3 DNA: TGTGCCAGCAGCTTACTGAGTAGCGGGGTCCTCTCCTACAATGAGCAGTTCTTC

J gene: TRBJ1-5
V gene: TRBV6-2/TRBV6-3
D gene: -
clone size: few
CDR3 protein: CASRKQHNQPQHF
CDR3 DNA: TGTGCCAGCAGAAAACAGCACAATCAGCCCCAGCATTTT

J gene: TRBJ2-5
V gene: TRBV28
D gene: TRBD1
clone size: once
CDR3 protein: CASSQTPQGAIVETQYF
CDR3 DNA: TGTGCCAGCAGCCAAACCCCCCAGGGGGCTATTGTGGAGACCCAGTACTTC

J gene: TRBJ2-1
V gene: TRBV20-1
D gene: TRBD2
clone size: many
CDR3 protein: CSATAGVSYNEQFF
CDR3 DNA: TGCAGTGCGACAGCGGGGGTCTCCTACAATGAGCAGTTCTTC

J gene: TRBJ2-7
V gene: TRBV18
D gene: TRBD2
clone size: -
CDR3 protein: CASSPNRGGPSGEQYF
CDR3 DNA: TGTGCCAGCTCACCGAACCGGGGAGGTCCTAGCGGCGAGCAGTACTTC

J gene: TRBJ1-1
V gene: TRBV6-5
D gene: -
clone size: -
CDR3 protein: CASSYAFWGRGNTEAFF
CDR3 DNA: TGTGCCAGCAGTTACGCGTTCTGGGGGCGAGGGAACACTGAAGCTTTCTTT

J gene: TRBJ2-7
V gene: TRBV6-1
D gene: TRBD1
clone size: many
CDR3 protein: CASRKPTGGAVQYF
CDR3 DNA: TGTGCCAGCAGAAAACCGACAGGGGGCGCGGTGCAGTACTTC

J gene: TRBJ2-2
V gene: TRBV20-1
D gene: TRBD2
clone size: many
CDR3 protein: CSARDPRLAGVAGELFF
CDR3 DNA: TGCAGTGCTAGAGATCCCCGCCTAGCGGGAGTTGCCGGGGAGCTGTTTTTT

J gene: TRBJ2-2
V gene: TRBV12-3/TRBV12-4
D gene: -
clone size: few
CDR3 protein: CASSFGASENTGELFF
CDR3 DNA: TGTGCCAGCAGTTTTGGGGCCAGCGAGAACACCGGGGAGCTGTTTTTT